This TCR beta chain was profiled in a study of cytomegalovirus exposure and HLA in healthy donors. Study-wide results and limits: For TCR beta chains, V- and J-gene trimming was later linked to a missense DCLRE1C variant. The study designated fewer than 200 TCR beta chains cytomegalovirus-associated. Sequencing had likely introduced a cluster of highly shared sequence variants as an artifact.

Remarks on this clone: The antigen remains undetermined.

PCR used 60 Vbeta primers and 13 Jbeta primers. Assay used: immunoSEQ multiplex PCR; TCRdb lists only in-frame clones, some missing. The sample includes 150,000 to 180,000 clones, less than 80% of them seen just once. The ends lost 0 bases at V and 3 bases at J; junction bases unmatched: 10. Germline-derived CDR1 and CDR2 are MRHNA and SNTAGT. There are 17 residues in the CDR3. The source material was PBMCs. This clonotype was obtained from a man aged 25 to 40 in good health and CMV-seronegative. The chain has TRBV6-4 and TRBJ2-7; 8 nucleotides agree with TRBD2. Here the CDR3 reads CASSDSIWRGEHYEQYF. The CDR3 nucleotides read TGTGCCAGCAGTGACTCTATTTGGCGGGGGGAACACTACGAGCAGTACTTC.